This TCR beta chain emerged from a study of T cells in Graves' hyperthyroidism and ophthalmopathy. This clonotype was found many times. CDR1 is SGHRS, CDR2 YFSETQ, per germline. This CDR3 spans 15 amino acids. V lost 0 bases to trimming and J lost 0 bases, with 7 bases between them. RNA transcripts gave rise to amplified TCR beta CDR3 regions. TCR CDR3 regions were first amplified by RT-PCR with HTBI primers. TCRdb analysed the multiplex PCR reads with MiXCR anew, one entry per CDR3 protein. In the table there are around 520,000 distinct CDR3 sequences, roughly 25% of which are singletons. This clonotype was sampled from a woman between 25 and 40 years old with Graves' ophthalmopathy. The chain joins TRBV5-1 to TRBJ1-3; unclear D gene. Sequenced material: blood. The CDR3: CASSLVGDSGNTIYF. The DNA of the CDR3 is TGCGCCAGCAGCTTGGTAGGAGACTCTGGAAACACCATATATTTT.